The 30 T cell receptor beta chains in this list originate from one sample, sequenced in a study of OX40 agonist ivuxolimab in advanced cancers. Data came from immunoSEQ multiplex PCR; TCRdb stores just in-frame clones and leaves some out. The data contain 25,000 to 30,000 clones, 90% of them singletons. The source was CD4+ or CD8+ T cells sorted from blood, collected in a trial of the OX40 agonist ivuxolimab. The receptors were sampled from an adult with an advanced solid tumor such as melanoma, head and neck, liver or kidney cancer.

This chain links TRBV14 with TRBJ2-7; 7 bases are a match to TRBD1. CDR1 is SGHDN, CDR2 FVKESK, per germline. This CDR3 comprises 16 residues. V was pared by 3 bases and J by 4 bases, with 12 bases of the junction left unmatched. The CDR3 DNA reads TGTGCCAGCAGCCAGAGGGACAGAGAGAACCTTTACGAGCAGTACTTC. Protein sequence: CASSQRDRENLYEQYF.

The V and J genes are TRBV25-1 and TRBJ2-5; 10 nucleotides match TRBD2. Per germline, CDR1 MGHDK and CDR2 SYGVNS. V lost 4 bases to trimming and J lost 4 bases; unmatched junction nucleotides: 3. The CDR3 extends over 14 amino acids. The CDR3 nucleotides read TGTGCCAGCAGTGTGCTAGCGGGAGCAGAGACCCAGTACTTC. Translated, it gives CASSVLAGAETQYF.

The CDR3 coding sequence is TGTGCCAGTAGTATATCGCGTGGAACTGAAGCTTTCTTT. Protein sequence: CASSISRGTEAFF. The chain employs TRBV19 and TRBJ1-1; D is unclear. CDR3 size: 13 residues. Trimming removed 2 bases at V and 5 bases at J, with 9 bases between. The germline CDR1 and CDR2 sequences are LNHDA and SQIVND (reference sequence).

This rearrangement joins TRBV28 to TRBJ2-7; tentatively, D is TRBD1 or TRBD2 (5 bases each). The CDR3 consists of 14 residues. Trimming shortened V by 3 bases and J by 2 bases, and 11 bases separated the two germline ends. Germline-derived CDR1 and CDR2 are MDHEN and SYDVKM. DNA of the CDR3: TGTGCCAGCAGTTTTCGGGGACGAGCCTACGAGCAGTACTTC. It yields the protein CASSFRGRAYEQYF.

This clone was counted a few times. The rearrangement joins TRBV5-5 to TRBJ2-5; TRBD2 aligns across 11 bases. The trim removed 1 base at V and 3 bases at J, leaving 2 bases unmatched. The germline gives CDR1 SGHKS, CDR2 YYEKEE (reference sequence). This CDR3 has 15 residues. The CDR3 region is CASSLPGLAEETQYF. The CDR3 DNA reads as TGTGCCAGCAGCTTGCCGGGACTAGCGGAAGAGACCCAGTACTTC.

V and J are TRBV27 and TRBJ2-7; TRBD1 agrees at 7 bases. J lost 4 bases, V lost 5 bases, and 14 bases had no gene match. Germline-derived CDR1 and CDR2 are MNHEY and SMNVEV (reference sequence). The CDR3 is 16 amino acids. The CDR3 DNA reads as TGTGCCAGCAGTCCCTTACGCCCGACAGGGCCGTACGAGCAGTACTTC. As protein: CASSPLRPTGPYEQYF.

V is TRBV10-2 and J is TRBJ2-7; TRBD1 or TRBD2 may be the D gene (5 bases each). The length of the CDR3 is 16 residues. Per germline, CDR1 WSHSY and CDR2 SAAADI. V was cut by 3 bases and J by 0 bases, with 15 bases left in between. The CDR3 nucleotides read TGCGCCAGCAGTGACTCCGGGACGTTAAGCTCCTACGAGCAGTACTTC. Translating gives CASSDSGTLSSYEQYF.

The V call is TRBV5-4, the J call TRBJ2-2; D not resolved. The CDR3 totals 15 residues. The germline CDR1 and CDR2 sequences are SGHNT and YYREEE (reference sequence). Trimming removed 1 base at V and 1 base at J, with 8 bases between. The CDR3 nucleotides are TGTGCCAGCAGCTTGCAAAAAATGAACACCGGGGAGCTGTTTTTT. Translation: CASSLQKMNTGELFF. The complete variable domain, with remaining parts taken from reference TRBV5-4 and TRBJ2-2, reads ETGVTQSPTHLIKTRGQQVTLRCSSQSGHNTVSWYQQALGQGPQFIFQYYREEENGRGNFPPRFSGLQFPNYSSELNVNALELDDSALYLCASSLQKMNTGELFFGEGSRLTVL.

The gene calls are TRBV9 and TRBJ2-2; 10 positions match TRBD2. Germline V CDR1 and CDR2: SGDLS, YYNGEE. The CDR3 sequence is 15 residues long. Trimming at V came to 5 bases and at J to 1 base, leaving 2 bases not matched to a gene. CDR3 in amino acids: CASRGLAENTGELFF. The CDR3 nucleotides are TGTGCCAGCAGAGGACTAGCGGAGAACACCGGGGAGCTGTTTTTT.

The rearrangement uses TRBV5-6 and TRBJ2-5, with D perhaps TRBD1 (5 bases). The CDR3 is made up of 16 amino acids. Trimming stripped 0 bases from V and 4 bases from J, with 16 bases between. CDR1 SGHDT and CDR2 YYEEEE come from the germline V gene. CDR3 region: CASSLDLLGQGETQYF. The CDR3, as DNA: TGTGCCAGCAGCTTGGATTTACTGGGGCAGGGAGAGACCCAGTACTTC.

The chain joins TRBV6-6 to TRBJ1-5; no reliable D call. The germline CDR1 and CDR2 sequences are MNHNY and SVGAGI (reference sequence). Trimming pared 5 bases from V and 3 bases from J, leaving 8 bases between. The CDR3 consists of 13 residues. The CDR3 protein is CASSNGNNQPQHF. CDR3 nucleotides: TGTGCCAGCAGTAACGGGAACAATCAGCCCCAGCATTTT.

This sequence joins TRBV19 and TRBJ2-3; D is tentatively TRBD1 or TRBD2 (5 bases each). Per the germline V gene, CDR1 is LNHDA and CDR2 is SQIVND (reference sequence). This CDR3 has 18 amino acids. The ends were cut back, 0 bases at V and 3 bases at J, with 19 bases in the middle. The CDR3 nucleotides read TGTGCCAGTAGTATAGATCTATTGGGGGTCGCCCCAACAGATACGCAGTATTTT. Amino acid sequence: CASSIDLLGVAPTDTQYF.

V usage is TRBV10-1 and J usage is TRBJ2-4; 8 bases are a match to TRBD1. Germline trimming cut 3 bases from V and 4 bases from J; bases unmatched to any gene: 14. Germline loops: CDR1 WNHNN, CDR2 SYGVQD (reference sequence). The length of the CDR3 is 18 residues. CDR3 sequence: CASSDPDLTGDVKNIQYF. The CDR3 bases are TGCGCCAGCAGTGATCCCGACTTGACAGGGGACGTAAAAAACATTCAGTACTTC.

CDR3 sequence: CASSHMGDRSINEQFF. The CDR3, as DNA: TGTGCCAGCAGCCACATGGGGGACAGGTCAATCAATGAGCAGTTCTTC. The rearrangement uses TRBV11-2 and TRBJ2-1, with 8 bases matching TRBD1. The V segment lost 5 bases and the J segment 6 bases; nucleotides outside the gene matches: 12. Germline V gene sequence: CDR1 SGHAT, CDR2 FQNNGV. This CDR3 region has 16 residues.

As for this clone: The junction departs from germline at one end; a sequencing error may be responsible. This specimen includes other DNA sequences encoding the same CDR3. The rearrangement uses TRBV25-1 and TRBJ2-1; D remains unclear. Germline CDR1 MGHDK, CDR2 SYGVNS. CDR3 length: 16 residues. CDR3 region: CASSESAVSSYNEQFF. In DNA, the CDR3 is TGTGCTAGCAGTGAATCGGCGGTAAGCTCCTACAATGAGCAGTTCTTC.

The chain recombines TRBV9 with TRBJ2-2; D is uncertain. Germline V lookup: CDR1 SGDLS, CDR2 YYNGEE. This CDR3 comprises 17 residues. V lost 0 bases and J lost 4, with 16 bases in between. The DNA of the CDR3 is TGTGCCAGCAGCGTAGGTCTGTCTGTTAGTGTCACCGGGGAGCTGTTTTTT. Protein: CASSVGLSVSVTGELFF.

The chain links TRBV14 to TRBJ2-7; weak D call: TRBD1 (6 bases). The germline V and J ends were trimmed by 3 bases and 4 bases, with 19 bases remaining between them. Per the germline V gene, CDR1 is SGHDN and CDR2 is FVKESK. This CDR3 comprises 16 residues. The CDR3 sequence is CASSQGWGRFQYEQYF. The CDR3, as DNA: TGTGCCAGCAGCCAGGGATGGGGGCGGTTTCAATACGAGCAGTACTTC.

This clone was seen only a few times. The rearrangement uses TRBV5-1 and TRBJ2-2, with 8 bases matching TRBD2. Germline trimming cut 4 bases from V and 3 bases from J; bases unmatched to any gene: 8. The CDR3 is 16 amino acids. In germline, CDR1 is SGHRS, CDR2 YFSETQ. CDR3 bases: TGCGCCAGCAGCACCCCCCGGACTAGCCACACCGGGGAGCTGTTTTTT. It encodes CASSTPRTSHTGELFF.

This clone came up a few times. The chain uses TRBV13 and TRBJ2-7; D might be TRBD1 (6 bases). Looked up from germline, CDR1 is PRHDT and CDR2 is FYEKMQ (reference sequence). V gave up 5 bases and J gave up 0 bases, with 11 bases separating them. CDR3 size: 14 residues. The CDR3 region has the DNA TGTGCCAGCAGCCCCGACAGGAGCTCCTACGAGCAGTACTTC. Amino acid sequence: CASSPDRSSYEQYF.

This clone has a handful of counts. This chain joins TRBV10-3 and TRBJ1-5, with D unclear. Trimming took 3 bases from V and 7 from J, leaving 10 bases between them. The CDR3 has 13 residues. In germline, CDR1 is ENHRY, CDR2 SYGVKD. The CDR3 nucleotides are TGTGCCATCAGTGAAAACCCAGGCCAGCCCCAGCATTTT. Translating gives CAISENPGQPQHF.

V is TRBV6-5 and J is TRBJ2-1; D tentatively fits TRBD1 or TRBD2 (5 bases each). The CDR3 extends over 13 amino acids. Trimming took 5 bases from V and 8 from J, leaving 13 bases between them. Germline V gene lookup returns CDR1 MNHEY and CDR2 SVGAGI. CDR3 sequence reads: CASSVGPSYEQFF. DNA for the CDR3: TGTGCCAGCAGTGTGGGACCTAGCTATGAGCAGTTCTTC.

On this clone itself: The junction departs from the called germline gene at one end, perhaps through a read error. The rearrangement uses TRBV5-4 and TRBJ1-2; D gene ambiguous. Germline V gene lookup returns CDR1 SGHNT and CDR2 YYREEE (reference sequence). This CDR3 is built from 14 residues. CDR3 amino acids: CASGLEWIATGYTF. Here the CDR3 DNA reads TGTGCCAGCGGCTTGGAGTGGATTGCGACGGGCTACACCTTC. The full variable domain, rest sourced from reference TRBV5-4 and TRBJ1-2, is ETGVTQSPTHLIKTRGQQVTLRCSSQSGHNTVSWYQQALGQGPQFIFQYYREEENGRGNFPPRFSGLQFPNYSSELNVNALELDDSALYLCASGLEWIATGYTFGSGTRLTVV.

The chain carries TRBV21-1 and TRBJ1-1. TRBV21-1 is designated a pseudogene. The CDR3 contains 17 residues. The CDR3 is CASTRKPPGVCGTEAFF. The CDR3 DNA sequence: TGTGCCAGCACCCGAAAACCTCCGGGGGTTTGCGGCACTGAAGCTTTCTTT.

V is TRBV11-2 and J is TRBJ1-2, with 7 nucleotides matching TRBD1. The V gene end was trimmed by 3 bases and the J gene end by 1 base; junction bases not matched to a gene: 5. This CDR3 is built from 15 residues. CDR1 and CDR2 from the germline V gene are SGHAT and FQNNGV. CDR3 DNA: TGTGCCAGCAGCTTTTGGGCAGGGGGTAACTATGGCTACACCTTC. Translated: CASSFWAGGNYGYTF.

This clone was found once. In DNA, the CDR3 is TGTGCCAGCCACCCCTGCGTCAGGGTCTACGAGCAGTACTTC. Its translation: CASHPCVRVYEQYF. The chain combines TRBV21-1 with TRBJ2-7; the table calls TRBD1, which could not be checked here. TRBV21-1 is flagged as a pseudogene. CDR3 length: 14 residues.

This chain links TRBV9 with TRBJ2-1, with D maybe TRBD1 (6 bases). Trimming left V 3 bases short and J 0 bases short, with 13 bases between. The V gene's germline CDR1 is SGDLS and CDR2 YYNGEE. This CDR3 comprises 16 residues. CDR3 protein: CASSGATGSSYNEQFF. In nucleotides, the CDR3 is TGTGCCAGCAGCGGTGCTACAGGGAGCTCCTACAATGAGCAGTTCTTC.

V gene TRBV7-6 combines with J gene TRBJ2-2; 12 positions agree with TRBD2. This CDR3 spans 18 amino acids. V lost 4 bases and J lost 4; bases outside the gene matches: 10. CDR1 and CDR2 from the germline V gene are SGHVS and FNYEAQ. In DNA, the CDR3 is TGTGCCAGCAGCTCTCCCCCTAGCGGGGGGGGAAGCACCGGGGAGCTGTTTTTT. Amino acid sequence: CASSSPPSGGGSTGELFF. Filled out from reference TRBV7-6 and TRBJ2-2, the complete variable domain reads GAGVSQSPRYKVTKRGQDVALRCDPISGHVSLYWYRQALGQGPEFLTYFNYEAQQDKSGLPNDRFSAERPEGSISTLTIQRTEQRDSAMYRCASSSPPSGGGSTGELFFGEGSRLTVL.

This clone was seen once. The DNA for the CDR3 is TGTGCCAGCAGCAGGGACAGGGTTCAAGAGACCCAGTACTTC. It translates to CASSRDRVQETQYF. J is TRBJ2-5 and V is TRBV7-9; 9 bases fit TRBD1. The CDR3 spans 14 residues. Trimming at V came to 5 bases and at J to 2 bases, leaving 3 bases not matched to a gene. Looked up from germline, CDR1 is SEHNR and CDR2 is FQNEAQ (reference sequence).

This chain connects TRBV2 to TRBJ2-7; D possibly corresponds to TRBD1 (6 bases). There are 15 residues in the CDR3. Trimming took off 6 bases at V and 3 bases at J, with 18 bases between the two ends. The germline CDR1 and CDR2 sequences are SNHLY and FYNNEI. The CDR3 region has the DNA TGTGCCAGCAGGGAGCCAGACAGGAAATACTACGAGCAGTACTTC. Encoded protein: CASREPDRKYYEQYF.

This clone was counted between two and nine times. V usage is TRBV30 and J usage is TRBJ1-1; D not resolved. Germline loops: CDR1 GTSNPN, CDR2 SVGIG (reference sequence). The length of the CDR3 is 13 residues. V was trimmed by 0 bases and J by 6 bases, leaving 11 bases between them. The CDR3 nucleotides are TGTGCCTGGAGTGTAGAGGTAAAGGCTGAAGCTTTCTTT. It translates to CAWSVEVKAEAFF. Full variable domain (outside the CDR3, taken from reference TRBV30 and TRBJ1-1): SQTIHQWPATLVQPVGSPLSLECTVEGTSNPNLYWYRQAAGRGLQLLFYSVGIGQISSEVPQNLSASRPQDRQFILSSKKLLLSDSGFYLCAWSVEVKAEAFFGQGTRLTVV.